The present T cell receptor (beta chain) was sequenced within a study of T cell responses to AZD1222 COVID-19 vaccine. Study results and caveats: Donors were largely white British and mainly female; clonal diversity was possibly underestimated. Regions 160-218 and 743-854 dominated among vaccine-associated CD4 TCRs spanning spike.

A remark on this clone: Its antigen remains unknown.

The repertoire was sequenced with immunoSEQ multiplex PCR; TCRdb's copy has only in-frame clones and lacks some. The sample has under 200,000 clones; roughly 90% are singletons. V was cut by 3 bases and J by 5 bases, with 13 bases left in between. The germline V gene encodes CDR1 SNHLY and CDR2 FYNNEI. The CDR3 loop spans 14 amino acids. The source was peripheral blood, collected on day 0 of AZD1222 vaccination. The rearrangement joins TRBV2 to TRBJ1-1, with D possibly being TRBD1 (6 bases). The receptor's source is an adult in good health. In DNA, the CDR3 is TGTGCCAGCAGTGACAGGGGAAGGATGACTGAAGCTTTCTTT. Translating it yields CASSDRGRMTEAFF.